Presented here are 13 T cell receptor beta chains from one specimen sequenced in a study of blood T cell repertoires in COVID-19. Method: immunoSEQ multiplex PCR; TCRdb's copy keeps in-frame clones and lacks some. The sample lists fewer than 250,000 clones, approximately 86% occurring once. Sequenced input: PBMCs or T cells enriched from blood (not recorded which). The source of these receptors is a woman aged 40-49 years with acute COVID-19.

V gene TRBV27 combines with J gene TRBJ1-6; tentative D call: TRBD1 (5 bases). This CDR3 has 15 residues. Germline CDR1 and CDR2: MNHEY and SMNVEV (reference sequence). Trimming stripped 2 bases from V and 9 bases from J, with 14 bases between. The CDR3 reads CASSLMGARVSPLHF. The CDR3 nucleotides are TGTGCCAGCAGTTTAATGGGCGCCAGGGTTTCACCCCTCCACTTT.

This clone was counted once. The chain couples TRBV19 to TRBJ1-1; D is possibly TRBD1 (5 bases). Germline CDR1 is LNHDA and CDR2 is SQIVND (reference sequence). The germline V and J ends were trimmed by 7 bases and 3 bases, with 15 bases remaining between them. The CDR3 is made up of 14 amino acids. DNA for the CDR3: TGTGCCAGTAAGTGGAAGGGGCTTGACACTGAAGCTTTCTTT. Protein product: CASKWKGLDTEAFF.

This rearrangement joins TRBV12-3 or TRBV12-4 to TRBJ2-1; D gene ambiguous. The V gene lost 6 bases and the J gene lost 7 bases, with 10 bases spanning the gap. The CDR3 extends over 12 amino acids. The CDR3: CASSLPRNEQFF. CDR3 nucleotide sequence: TGTGCCAGCAGCCTGCCGAGGAATGAGCAGTTCTTC.

This rearrangement joins TRBV7-9 to TRBJ2-7; D possibly corresponds to TRBD2 (5 bases). Trimming left V 5 bases short and J 2 bases short, with 19 bases between. Germline CDR1 SEHNR, CDR2 FQNEAQ (reference sequence). The CDR3 runs to 16 residues. For the CDR3, the DNA is TGTGCCAGCAGCCCCTTGATAGGTAGGGAGACCTACGAGCAGTACTTC. It yields the protein CASSPLIGRETYEQYF.

The V gene is TRBV30, the J gene TRBJ2-7; 8 bases align to TRBD1. Germline V gene sequence: CDR1 GTSNPN, CDR2 SVGIG (reference sequence). V was clipped by 0 bases and J by 4 bases; unmatched bases: 8. The CDR3 is 15 amino acids. CDR3 sequence reads: CAWSVPGQGWYEQYF. The CDR3 region has the DNA TGTGCCTGGAGTGTTCCTGGACAGGGCTGGTACGAGCAGTACTTC.

V gene TRBV7-2 combines with J gene TRBJ2-7; TRBD2 matches 11 bases. The CDR3 contains 15 residues. The junction had 6 bases not matched to a gene; V was cut back by 2 bases and J by 6 bases. Germline V gene sequence: CDR1 SGHTA, CDR2 FQGNSA. This chain's CDR3 is CASSLYSGRAGEQYF. The DNA for the CDR3 is TGTGCCAGCAGCTTATATAGCGGGAGGGCGGGCGAGCAGTACTTC. The entire variable domain, with the rest obtained from reference TRBV7-2 and TRBJ2-7, is as follows: GAGVSQSPSNKVTEKGKDVELRCDPISGHTALYWYRQSLGQGLEFLIYFQGNSAPDKSGLPSDRFSAERTGGSVSTLTIQRTQQEDSAVYLCASSLYSGRAGEQYFGPGTRLTVT.

The chain uses TRBV10-2 and TRBJ2-1; 13 positions match TRBD2. V was pared by 9 bases and J by 6 bases, with 5 bases of the junction left unmatched. CDR1 WSHSY and CDR2 SAAADI come from the germline V gene. The CDR3 is made up of 14 amino acids. CDR3 region: CASEGLAGSNEQFF. The CDR3 DNA reads TGCGCCAGTGAGGGACTAGCGGGATCCAATGAGCAGTTCTTC.

The V and J genes are TRBV7-9 and TRBJ2-3; D not resolved. V shed 5 bases and J shed 1 base, with 10 bases lying between them. The CDR3 sequence is 14 residues long. Germline CDR1 SEHNR, CDR2 FQNEAQ (reference sequence). Here the CDR3 DNA reads TGTGCCAGCAGCCGACCCGCGGGCACAGATACGCAGTATTTT. This sequence encodes CASSRPAGTDTQYF.

The chain couples TRBV5-8 to TRBJ2-3, with TRBD1 matching 10 bases. Germline lookup yields CDR1 SGHTS and CDR2 YDEGEE. This CDR3 spans 14 amino acids. V was pared by 3 bases and J by 5 bases, with 3 bases of the junction left unmatched. CDR3 DNA sequence: TGTGCCAGCAGCTCGGGACAGGGGTTAGATACGCAGTATTTT. Its translation: CASSSGQGLDTQYF.

This chain uses TRBV7-9 with TRBJ2-1; 7 nucleotides agree with TRBD2. The CDR3 is made up of 15 amino acids. Germline values: CDR1 SEHNR, CDR2 FQNEAQ (reference sequence). After removal of 11 bases from V and 2 bases from J, the junction contained 12 bases not matched to a gene. Here the CDR3 DNA reads TGTGCCGCGCTGAGGGAGGGATTGACCTACAATGAGCAGTTCTTC. Its protein product is CAALREGLTYNEQFF. Using reference TRBV7-9 and TRBJ2-1 for the parts outside the CDR3, the full variable domain is DTGVSQNPRHKITKRGQNVTFRCDPISEHNRLYWYRQTLGQGPEFLTYFQNEAQLEKSRLLSDRFSAERPKGSFSTLEIQRTEQGDSAMYLCAALREGLTYNEQFFGPGTRLTVL.

This sequence joins TRBV28 and TRBJ1-2; no clear D gene. V was shortened by 6 bases and J by 4 bases, with 6 bases between the two germline ends. Germline CDR1 MDHEN, CDR2 SYDVKM. The CDR3 loop spans 11 amino acids. This CDR3 reads CASREGYGYTF. As DNA, the CDR3 is TGTGCCAGCAGGGAGGGCTATGGCTACACCTTC.

The rearrangement uses TRBV5-1 and TRBJ1-4; D is perhaps TRBD1 (5 bases). The CDR3 loop spans 14 amino acids. V was shortened by 4 bases and J by 5 bases, with 12 bases between the two germline ends. Germline V gene lookup returns CDR1 SGHRS and CDR2 YFSETQ. The CDR3 spells CASSKPGGNEKLFF. In nucleotides, the CDR3 is TGCGCCAGCAGCAAACCGGGGGGAAATGAAAAACTGTTTTTT.

The V and J genes are TRBV28 and TRBJ1-2, with D possibly matching TRBD1 (5 bases). The germline CDR1 and CDR2 sequences are MDHEN and SYDVKM. The length of the CDR3 is 13 residues. Trimming pared 6 bases from V and 10 bases from J, leaving 18 bases between. CDR3 loop: CASSAGGEFDYTF. CDR3 nucleotide sequence: TGTGCCAGCAGCGCAGGAGGGGAGTTTGACTACACCTTC.